These T cell receptor beta chains were read from a single sample in a study of T cells in Graves' hyperthyroidism and ophthalmopathy. TCRdb processed the multiplex PCR reads anew with MiXCR; each CDR3 protein has one entry. The sample shows about 400,000 distinct CDR3 sequences, less than 20% of them seen only once. What was sequenced was blood. Receptors were obtained from a woman aged 18-30 years with Graves' hyperthyroidism that later progressed to Graves' ophthalmopathy. Both conserved end residues are part of each CDR3. A D gene is named only where the DNA matches it firmly. The size entry is marked missing in some rows and otherwise reads once, few, many or a size class.

TRBD1 TRBJ2-3 TRBV12-3/TRBV12-4 many CASTLGDRSPDTQYF TGTGCCAGCACCCTAGGGGACAGGAGCCCAGATACGCAGTATTTT
- TRBJ2-7 TRBV6-1 many CASTTGGSGAYEQYF TGTGCCAGCACTACCGGTGGTAGCGGAGCCTACGAGCAGTACTTC
- TRBJ1-6 TRBV7-2 many CASSLVSYNSPLHF TGTGCCAGCAGCTTAGTTAGTTATAATTCACCCCTCCACTTT
- TRBJ2-7 TRBV5-1 many CASSSGTSDYEQYF TGCGCCAGCAGTTCCGGGACCAGCGACTACGAGCAGTACTTC
TRBD2 TRBJ2-1 TRBV24-1 few CATQGTSDPALDNEQFF TGTGCCACCCAAGGGACTAGCGATCCCGCACTTGACAATGAGCAGTTCTTC
- TRBJ2-7 TRBV9 - CASSAVPGDEQYF TGTGCCAGCAGCGCTGTCCCGGGAGACGAGCAGTACTTC
- TRBJ2-7 TRBV5-1 - CASRTVGEQYF TGCGCCAGCAGAACGGTCGGCGAGCAGTACTTC
TRBD1 TRBJ2-7 TRBV14 many CASSQVGQRSYEQYF TGTGCCAGCAGCCAAGTGGGACAGCGGTCCTACGAGCAGTACTTC
TRBD2 TRBJ2-1 TRBV12-3/TRBV12-4 many CASIGGRGDNEQFF TGTGCCAGCATCGGCGGGAGGGGGGACAATGAGCAGTTCTTC
- TRBJ2-7 TRBV4-1 few CASSQGGISSYEQYF TGCGCCAGCAGCCAAGGAGGGATAAGTAGCTACGAGCAGTACTTC
- TRBJ2-2 TRBV7-9 - CASSLVPRVEFAGELFF TGTGCCAGCAGCTTAGTCCCACGAGTGGAATTTGCCGGGGAGCTGTTTTTT
- TRBJ2-4 TRBV10-3 many CAISESGAGPNIQYF TGTGCCATCAGTGAGTCGGGGGCTGGTCCCAACATTCAGTACTTC
TRBD2 TRBJ2-1 TRBV11-2 many CASSFREGLFNEQFF TGTGCCAGCAGCTTTCGGGAGGGCCTGTTTAATGAGCAGTTCTTC
TRBD2 TRBJ2-1 TRBV5-1 many CASSTSGGSYNEQFF TGCGCCAGCAGTACTAGCGGGGGCTCCTACAATGAGCAGTTCTTC
- TRBJ1-3 TRBV7-2 few CASSLDSGPNSGNTIYF TGTGCCAGCAGCTTAGATTCGGGTCCGAACTCTGGAAACACCATATATTTT
- TRBJ2-1 TRBV5-1 many CASSLVGGSSYNEQFF TGTGCCAGCAGCTTAGTTGGCGGTAGCTCCTACAATGAGCAGTTCTTC
TRBD1 TRBJ1-4 TRBV12-3/TRBV12-4 - CASSLQRPPGQNEKLFF TGTGCCAGCAGTCTACAGAGACCCCCGGGACAGAATGAAAAACTGTTTTTT
- TRBJ1-1 TRBV27 many CASRRNTMNTEAFF TGTGCCAGCAGGAGAAATACCATGAACACTGAAGCTTTCTTT